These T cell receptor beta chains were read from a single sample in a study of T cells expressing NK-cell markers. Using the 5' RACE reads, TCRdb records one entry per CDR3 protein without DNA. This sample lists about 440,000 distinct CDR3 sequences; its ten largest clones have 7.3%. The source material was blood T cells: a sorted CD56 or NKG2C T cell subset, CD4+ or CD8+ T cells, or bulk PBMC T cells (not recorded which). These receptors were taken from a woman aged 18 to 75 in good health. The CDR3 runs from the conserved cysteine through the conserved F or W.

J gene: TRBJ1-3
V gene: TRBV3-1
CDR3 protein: CASSLGGNGVNTIYF

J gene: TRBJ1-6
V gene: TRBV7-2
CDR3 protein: CASTHGPELSPLHF

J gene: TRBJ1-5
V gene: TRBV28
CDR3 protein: CASSLAGQENNQPQHF

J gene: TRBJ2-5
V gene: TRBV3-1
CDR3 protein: CASSQDAAGARETQYF

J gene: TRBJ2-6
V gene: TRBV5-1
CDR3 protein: CASRGSTSGANVLTF

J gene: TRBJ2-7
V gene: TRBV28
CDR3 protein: CASSSPGEPRYEQYF

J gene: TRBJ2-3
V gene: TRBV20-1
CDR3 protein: CSATKREGRGTDTQYF

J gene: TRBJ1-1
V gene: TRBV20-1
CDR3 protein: CSASDRRGLGTEAFF

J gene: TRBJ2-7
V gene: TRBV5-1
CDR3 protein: CASSLARDRYEQYF

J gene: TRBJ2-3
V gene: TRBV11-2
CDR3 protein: CASSPDRVEDTQYF

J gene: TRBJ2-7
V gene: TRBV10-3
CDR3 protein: CAISDAALLLVGEQYF

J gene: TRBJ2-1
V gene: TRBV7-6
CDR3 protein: CASSFAGTPTMGSYNEQFF

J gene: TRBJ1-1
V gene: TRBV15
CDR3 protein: CATSRDRGGHKRSEAFF

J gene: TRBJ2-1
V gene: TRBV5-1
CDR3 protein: CASSLGTGTHLKAGNEQFF

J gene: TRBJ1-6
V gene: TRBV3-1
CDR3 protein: CASSWTVFNSPLHF

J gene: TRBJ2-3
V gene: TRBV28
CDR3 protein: CASSRSGATDTQYF

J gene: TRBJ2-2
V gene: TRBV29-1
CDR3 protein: CSVTENTGELFF

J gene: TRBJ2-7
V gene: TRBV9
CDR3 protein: CASSVGASGEYEQYF

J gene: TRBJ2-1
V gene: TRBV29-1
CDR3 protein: CSVGGPMSGGSYNEQFF

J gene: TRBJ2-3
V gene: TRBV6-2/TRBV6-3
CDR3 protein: CATAPGFRTQYF

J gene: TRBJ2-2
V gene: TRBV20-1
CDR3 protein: CSARGRGLNTGELFF

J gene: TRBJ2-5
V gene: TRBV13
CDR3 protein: CASSSHRGSETQYF

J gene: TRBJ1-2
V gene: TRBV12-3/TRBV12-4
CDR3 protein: CASSHRGISSSGYTF

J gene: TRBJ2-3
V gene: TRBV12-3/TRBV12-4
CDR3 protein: CASSLGGRATDTQYF

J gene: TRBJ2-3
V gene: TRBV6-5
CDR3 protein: CASSYSSGTLDTQYF